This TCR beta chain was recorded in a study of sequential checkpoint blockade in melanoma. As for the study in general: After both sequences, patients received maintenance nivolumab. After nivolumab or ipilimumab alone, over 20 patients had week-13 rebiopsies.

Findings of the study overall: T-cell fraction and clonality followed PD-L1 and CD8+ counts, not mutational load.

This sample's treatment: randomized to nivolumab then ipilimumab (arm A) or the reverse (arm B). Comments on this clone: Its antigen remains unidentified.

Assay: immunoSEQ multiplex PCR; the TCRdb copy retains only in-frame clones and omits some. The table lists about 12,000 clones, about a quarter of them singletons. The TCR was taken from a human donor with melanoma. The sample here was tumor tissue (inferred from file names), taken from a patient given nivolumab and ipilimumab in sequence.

This chain's CDR3 is CASSFGQGPQETQYF. CDR3 DNA: TGCGCCAGCAGTTTTGGACAGGGGCCACAAGAGACCCAGTACTTC. The chain uses TRBV10-1 and TRBJ2-5, with TRBD1 matching over 9 bases. The V segment lost 5 bases and the J segment 2 bases; nucleotides outside the gene matches: 6. There are 15 residues in the CDR3. The germline V gene encodes CDR1 WNHNN and CDR2 SYGVQD (reference sequence).